This TCR beta chain was documented in a study of T cells in Graves' hyperthyroidism and ophthalmopathy. Template material for amplifying TCR beta CDR3 regions consisted of RNA transcripts. HTBI primers were employed in a first-round RT-PCR of the TCR CDR3. TCRdb analysed the multiplex PCR reads with MiXCR anew, one entry per CDR3 protein. This sample yields approximately 600,000 distinct CDR3 sequences, of which 15% to 20% are seen a single time; around 4% belongs to the top ten. Germline CDR1 reads MNHNS; CDR2 reads SASEGT. This CDR3 has 12 amino acids. With 11 bases removed from V and 3 bases from J, the gap between germline ends came to 14 bases.

The chain couples TRBV6-1 to TRBJ2-7; D is perhaps TRBD2 (6 bases). The receptor comes from a woman aged 25 to 39 with Graves' hyperthyroidism. The sequenced sample consisted of blood. In DNA form, the CDR3 reads TGTGCCGGAGGGGACGTAAGCTACGAGCAGTACTTC. This gives the protein CAGGDVSYEQYF.